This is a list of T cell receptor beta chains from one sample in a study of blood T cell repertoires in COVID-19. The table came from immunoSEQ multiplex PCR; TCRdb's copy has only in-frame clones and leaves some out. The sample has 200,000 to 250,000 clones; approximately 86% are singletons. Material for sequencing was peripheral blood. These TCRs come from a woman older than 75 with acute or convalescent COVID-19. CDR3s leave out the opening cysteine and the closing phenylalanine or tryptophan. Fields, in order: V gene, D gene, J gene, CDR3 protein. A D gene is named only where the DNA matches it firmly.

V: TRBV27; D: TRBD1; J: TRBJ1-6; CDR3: ASSLGTDNNSPLH
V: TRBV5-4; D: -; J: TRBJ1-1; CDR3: ASSSMGGGKAF
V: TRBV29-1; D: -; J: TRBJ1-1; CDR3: SVERVEAPEAF
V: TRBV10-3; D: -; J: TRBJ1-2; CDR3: AIRVGQSRDYTYGYT
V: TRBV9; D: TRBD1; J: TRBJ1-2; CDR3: ASSVGTGGANYGYT
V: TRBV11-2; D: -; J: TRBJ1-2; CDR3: ASNFHRVYGYT
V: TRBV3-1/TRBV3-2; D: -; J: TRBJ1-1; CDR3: ASSQRGVNTEAF
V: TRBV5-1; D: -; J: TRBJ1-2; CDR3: ASSPGTNGYT
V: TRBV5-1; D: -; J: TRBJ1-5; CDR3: ASSLEPRRGGPSNQPQH
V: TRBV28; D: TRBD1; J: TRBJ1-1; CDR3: ASRNRQGRRVVNTEAF
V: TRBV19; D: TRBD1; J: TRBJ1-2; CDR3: ASNSQGAFGYT
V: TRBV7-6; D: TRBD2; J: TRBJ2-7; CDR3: ASSSGLAGGHASYEQY
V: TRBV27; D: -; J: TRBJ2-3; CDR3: ASSFGGGADTQY
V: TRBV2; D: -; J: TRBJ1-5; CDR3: ASSEAVMRGGSSNQPQH
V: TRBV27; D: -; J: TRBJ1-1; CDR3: ASSSLPGPTEAF
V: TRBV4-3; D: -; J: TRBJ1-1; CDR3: ASSQVQGTEAF
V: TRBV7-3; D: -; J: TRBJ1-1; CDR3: ASSPQSGMNTEAF
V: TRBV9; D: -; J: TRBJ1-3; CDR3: ASSQHDRNPSSGNTIY
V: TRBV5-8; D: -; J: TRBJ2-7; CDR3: ASSFSPYEQY
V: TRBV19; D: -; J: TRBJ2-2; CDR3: ASSIDPGGSGELF
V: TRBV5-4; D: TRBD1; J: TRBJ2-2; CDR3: ASGRTGGNTGELF
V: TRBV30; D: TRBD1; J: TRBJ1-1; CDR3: AWIPLGAGGQDEAF
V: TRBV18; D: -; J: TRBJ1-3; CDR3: ASSIQGNSGNTIY
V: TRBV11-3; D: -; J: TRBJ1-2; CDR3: ASSLGGWGVLDGYT
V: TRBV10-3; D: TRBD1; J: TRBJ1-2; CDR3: AIRRDRENYGYT
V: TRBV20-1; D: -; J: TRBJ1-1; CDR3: SAGPLTEAF
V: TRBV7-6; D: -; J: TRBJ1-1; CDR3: ASSFQENTEAF
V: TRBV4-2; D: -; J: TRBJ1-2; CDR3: ASSQVSQDYGYT
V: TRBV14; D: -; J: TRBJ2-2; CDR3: ASSLGAPRNTGELF